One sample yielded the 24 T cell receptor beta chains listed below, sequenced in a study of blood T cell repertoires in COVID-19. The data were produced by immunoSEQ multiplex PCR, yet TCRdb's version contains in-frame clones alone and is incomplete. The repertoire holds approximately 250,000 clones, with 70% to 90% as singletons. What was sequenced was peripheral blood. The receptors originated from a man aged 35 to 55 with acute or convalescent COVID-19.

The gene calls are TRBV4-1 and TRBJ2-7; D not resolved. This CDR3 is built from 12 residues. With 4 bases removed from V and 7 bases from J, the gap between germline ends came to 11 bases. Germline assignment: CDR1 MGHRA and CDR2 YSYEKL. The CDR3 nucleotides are TGCGCCAGCAGCCGCACTGGGCAGGAGCAGTACTTC. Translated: CASSRTGQEQYF.

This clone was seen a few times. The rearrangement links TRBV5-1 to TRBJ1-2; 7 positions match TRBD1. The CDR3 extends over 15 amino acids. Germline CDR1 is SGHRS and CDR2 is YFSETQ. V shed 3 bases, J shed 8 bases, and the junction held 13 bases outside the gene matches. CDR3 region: CASSSDGAGGSGYTF. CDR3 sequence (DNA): TGCGCCAGCAGCTCGGACGGGGCAGGGGGATCGGGCTACACCTTC.

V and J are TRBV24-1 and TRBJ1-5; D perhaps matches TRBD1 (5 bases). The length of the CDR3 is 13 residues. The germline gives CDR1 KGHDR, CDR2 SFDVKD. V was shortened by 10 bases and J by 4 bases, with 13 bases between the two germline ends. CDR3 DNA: TGTGCCACAAGCGCGGGGGTTAATCAGCCCCAGCATTTT. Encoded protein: CATSAGVNQPQHF.

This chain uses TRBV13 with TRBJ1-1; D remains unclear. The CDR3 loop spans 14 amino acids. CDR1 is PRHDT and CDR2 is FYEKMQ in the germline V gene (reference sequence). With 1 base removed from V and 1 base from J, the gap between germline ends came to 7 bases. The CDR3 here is CASSLDRGNTEAFF. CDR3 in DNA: TGTGCCAGCAGCTTAGATCGCGGGAACACTGAAGCTTTCTTT.

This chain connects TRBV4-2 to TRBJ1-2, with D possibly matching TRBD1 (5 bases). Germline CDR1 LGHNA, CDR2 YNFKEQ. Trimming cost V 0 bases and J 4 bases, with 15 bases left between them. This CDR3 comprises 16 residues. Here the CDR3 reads CASSQEFQGPPYGYTF. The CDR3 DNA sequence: TGTGCCAGCAGCCAAGAATTCCAGGGCCCCCCCTATGGCTACACCTTC.

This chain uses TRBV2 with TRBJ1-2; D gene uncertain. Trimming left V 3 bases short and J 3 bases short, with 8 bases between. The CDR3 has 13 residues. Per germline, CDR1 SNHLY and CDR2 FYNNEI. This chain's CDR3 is CASSESGYYGYTF. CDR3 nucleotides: TGTGCCAGCAGTGAGTCCGGGTACTATGGCTACACCTTC.

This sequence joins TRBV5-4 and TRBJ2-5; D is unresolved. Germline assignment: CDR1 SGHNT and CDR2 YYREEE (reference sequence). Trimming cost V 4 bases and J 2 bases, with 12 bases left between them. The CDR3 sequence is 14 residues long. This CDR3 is CASSPQTAQETQYF. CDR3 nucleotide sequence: TGTGCCAGCAGCCCTCAGACTGCACAAGAGACCCAGTACTTC.

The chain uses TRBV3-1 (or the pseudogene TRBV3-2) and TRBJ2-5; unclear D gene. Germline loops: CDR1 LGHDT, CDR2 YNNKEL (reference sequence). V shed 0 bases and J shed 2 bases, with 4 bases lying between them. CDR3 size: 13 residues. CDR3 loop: CASSQDTQETQYF. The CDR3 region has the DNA TGTGCCAGCAGCCAAGACACTCAAGAGACCCAGTACTTC.

In DNA form, the CDR3 reads TGTGCCAGCAGCGTAAACAGGGGGAATAACTATGGCTACACCTTC. This sequence encodes CASSVNRGNNYGYTF. The chain links TRBV9 to TRBJ1-2; TRBD1 matches at 8 bases. Germline V gives CDR1 SGDLS, CDR2 YYNGEE. There are 15 residues in the CDR3. V dropped 1 base and J dropped 1; count of bases not matched to a gene: 3.

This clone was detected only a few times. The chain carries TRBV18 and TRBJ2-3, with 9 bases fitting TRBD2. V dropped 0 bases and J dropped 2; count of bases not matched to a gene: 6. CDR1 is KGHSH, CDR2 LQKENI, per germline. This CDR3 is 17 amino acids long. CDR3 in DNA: TGTGCCAGCTCACCACCGAGGCTAGCGGGGAACACAGATACGCAGTATTTT. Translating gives CASSPPRLAGNTDTQYF.

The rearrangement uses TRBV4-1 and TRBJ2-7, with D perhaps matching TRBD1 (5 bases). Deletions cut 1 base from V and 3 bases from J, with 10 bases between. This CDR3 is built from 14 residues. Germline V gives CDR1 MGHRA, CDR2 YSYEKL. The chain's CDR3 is CASSQAQELYEQYF. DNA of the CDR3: TGCGCCAGCAGCCAAGCACAGGAACTCTACGAGCAGTACTTC.

CDR3 sequence (DNA): TGTGCCAGCAGCGCAGACAGGCGCCTGAACACTGAAGCTTTCTTT. Its translation: CASSADRRLNTEAFF. This chain uses TRBV7-6 with TRBJ1-1; D possibly corresponds to TRBD1 (6 bases). V lost 5 bases and J 0 bases, leaving 13 bases between the germline ends. Germline V gives CDR1 SGHVS, CDR2 FNYEAQ. The CDR3 sequence is 15 residues long. The full variable domain, completed using reference TRBV7-6 and TRBJ1-1, is GAGVSQSPRYKVTKRGQDVALRCDPISGHVSLYWYRQALGQGPEFLTYFNYEAQQDKSGLPNDRFSAERPEGSISTLTIQRTEQRDSAMYRCASSADRRLNTEAFFGQGTRLTVV.

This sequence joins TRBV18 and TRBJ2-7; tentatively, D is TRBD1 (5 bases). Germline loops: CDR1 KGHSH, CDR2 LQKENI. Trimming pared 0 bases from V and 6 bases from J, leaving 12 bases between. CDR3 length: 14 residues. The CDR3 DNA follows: TGTGCCAGCTCACCACCGGACAAGTTGGGCGAGCAGTACTTC. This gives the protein CASSPPDKLGEQYF.

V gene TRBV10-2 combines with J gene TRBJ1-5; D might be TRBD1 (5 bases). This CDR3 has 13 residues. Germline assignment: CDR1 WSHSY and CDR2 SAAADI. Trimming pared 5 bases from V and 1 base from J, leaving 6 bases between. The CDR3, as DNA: TGCGCCAGCAGTCAGGGAAGCAATCAGCCCCAGCATTTT. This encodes CASSQGSNQPQHF.

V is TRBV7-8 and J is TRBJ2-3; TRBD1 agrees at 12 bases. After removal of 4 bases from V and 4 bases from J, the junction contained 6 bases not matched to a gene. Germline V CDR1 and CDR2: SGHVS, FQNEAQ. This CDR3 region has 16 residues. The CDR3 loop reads CASSSRDRGLADTQYF. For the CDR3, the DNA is TGTGCCAGCAGCTCCAGGGACAGGGGGCTTGCAGATACGCAGTATTTT.

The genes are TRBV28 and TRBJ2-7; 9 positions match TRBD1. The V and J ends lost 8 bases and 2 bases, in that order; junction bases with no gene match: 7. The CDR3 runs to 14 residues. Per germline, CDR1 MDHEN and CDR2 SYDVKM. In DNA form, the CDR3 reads TGTGCCAGCTTGGACAGGGGTGGCACCTACGAGCAGTACTTC. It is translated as CASLDRGGTYEQYF.

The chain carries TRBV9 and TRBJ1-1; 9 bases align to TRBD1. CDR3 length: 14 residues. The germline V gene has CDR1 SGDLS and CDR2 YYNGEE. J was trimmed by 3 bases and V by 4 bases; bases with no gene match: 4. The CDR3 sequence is CASSLTGGYTEAFF. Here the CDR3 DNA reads TGTGCCAGCAGCCTGACAGGGGGGTACACTGAAGCTTTCTTT.

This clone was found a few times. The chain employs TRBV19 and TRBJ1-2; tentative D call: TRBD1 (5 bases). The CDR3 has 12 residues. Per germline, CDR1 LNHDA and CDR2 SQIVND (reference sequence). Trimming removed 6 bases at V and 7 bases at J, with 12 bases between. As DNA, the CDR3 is TGTGCCAGTAGCCCAGGGAGGGGTGGCTACACCTTC. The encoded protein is CASSPGRGGYTF.

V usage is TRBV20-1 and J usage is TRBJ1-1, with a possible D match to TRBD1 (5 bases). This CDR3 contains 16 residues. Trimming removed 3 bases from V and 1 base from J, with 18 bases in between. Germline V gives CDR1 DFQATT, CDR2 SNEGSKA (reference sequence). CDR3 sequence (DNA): TGCAGTGCTAGTAAGGGGACGAGCGGGAAGAACACTGAAGCTTTCTTT. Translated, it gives CSASKGTSGKNTEAFF.

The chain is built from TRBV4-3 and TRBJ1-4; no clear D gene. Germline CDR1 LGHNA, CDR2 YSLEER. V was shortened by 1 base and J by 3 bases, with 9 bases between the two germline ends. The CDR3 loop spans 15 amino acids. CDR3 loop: CASSQGPYANEKLFF. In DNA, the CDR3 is TGCGCCAGCAGCCAAGGCCCCTACGCTAATGAAAAACTGTTTTTT.

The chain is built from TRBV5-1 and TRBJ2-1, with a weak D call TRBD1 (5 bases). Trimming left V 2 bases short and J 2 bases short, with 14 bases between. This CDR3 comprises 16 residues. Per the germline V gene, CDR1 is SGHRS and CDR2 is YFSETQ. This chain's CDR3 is CASSFGGIGAYNEQFF. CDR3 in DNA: TGCGCCAGCAGCTTTGGCGGAATAGGGGCCTACAATGAGCAGTTCTTC.

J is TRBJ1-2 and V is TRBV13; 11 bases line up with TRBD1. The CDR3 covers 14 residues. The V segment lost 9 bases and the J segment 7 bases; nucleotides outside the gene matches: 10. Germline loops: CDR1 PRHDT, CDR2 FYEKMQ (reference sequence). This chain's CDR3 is CASNPGQGDLGYTF. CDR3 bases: TGTGCCAGTAATCCGGGACAGGGGGATCTTGGCTACACCTTC.

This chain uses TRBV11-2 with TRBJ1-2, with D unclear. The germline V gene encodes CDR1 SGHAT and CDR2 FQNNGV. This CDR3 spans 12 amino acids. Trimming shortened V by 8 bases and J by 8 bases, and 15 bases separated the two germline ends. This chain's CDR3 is CASPVSAGGYTF. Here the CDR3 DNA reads TGTGCCAGCCCAGTATCCGCGGGAGGCTACACCTTC.

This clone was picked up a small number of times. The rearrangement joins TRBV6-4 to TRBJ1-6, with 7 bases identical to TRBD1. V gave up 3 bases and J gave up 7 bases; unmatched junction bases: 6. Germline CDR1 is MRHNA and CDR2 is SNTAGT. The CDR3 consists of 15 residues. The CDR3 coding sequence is TGTGCCAGCAGTGAGCAGACAGGGTGGAATTCACCCCTCCACTTT. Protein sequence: CASSEQTGWNSPLHF.